A single sample is the source of the 23 T cell receptor beta chains below, sequenced in a study of T cells in localized non-small cell lung cancer. Sequenced by immunoSEQ multiplex PCR; TCRdb stores in-frame clones only, minus some. This sample has about 30,000 clones; about 87% occur once, and the top ten carry around 6.8%. This sample comprised peripheral blood, obtained before any cancer treatment. The receptor source for this set is a male donor aged 60 or over with stage I lung adenocarcinoma.

The chain couples TRBV19 to TRBJ2-1, with D possibly matching TRBD1 (6 bases). CDR1 is LNHDA and CDR2 is SQIVND in the germline V gene (reference sequence). This CDR3 contains 14 residues. The V end lost 3 bases, the J end lost 8 bases, and 14 bases lay between the germline ends. The CDR3 nucleotides are TGTGCCAGTAGTATGGGCCAGGGGAACGATGAGCAGTTCTTC. This gives the protein CASSMGQGNDEQFF.

This clone is a singleton in its sample. The chain uses TRBV30 and TRBJ1-6, with a possible D match to TRBD1 (5 bases). Trimming left V 5 bases short and J 9 bases short, with 20 bases between. Germline CDR1 and CDR2: GTSNPN and SVGIG (reference sequence). This CDR3 has 15 residues. CDR3 sequence reads: CAWSPFGRGSSPLHF. DNA for the CDR3: TGTGCCTGGTCCCCGTTCGGTAGGGGAAGTTCACCCCTCCACTTT.

The chain recombines TRBV7-8 with TRBJ2-7; 8 bases fit TRBD2. The germline V gene has CDR1 SGHVS and CDR2 FQNEAQ. V dropped 1 base and J dropped 6; count of bases not matched to a gene: 11. The length of the CDR3 is 16 residues. The CDR3 is CASSLDFGGAFLEQYF. The CDR3 DNA sequence: TGTGCCAGCAGCTTAGATTTCGGGGGGGCCTTTCTCGAGCAGTACTTC.

The chain uses TRBV13 and TRBJ2-1, with D possibly being TRBD2 (6 bases). The V end lost 5 bases, the J end lost 0 bases, and 14 bases lay between the germline ends. CDR1 and CDR2 from the germline V gene are PRHDT and FYEKMQ (reference sequence). The CDR3 loop spans 16 amino acids. CDR3 protein: CASSTTGTPSYNEQFF. The DNA for the CDR3 is TGTGCCAGCAGCACCACCGGGACTCCCTCCTACAATGAGCAGTTCTTC.

The chain joins TRBV7-2 to TRBJ1-5; 7 nucleotides match TRBD1. The junction had 4 bases not matched to a gene; V was cut back by 5 bases and J by 0 bases. This CDR3 has 15 amino acids. Germline assignment: CDR1 SGHTA and CDR2 FQGNSA. The CDR3 sequence is CASSPGQNSNQPQHF. CDR3 bases: TGTGCCAGCAGCCCGGGACAGAATAGCAATCAGCCCCAGCATTTT.

The chain is built from TRBV5-8 and TRBJ2-1, with D hard to call. Germline-derived CDR1 and CDR2 are SGHTS and YDEGEE. V dropped 6 bases and J dropped 0 bases, with 13 bases sitting between them. The CDR3 runs to 15 residues. DNA for the CDR3: TGTGCCAGCACCCCCTCAAGGAGCTCCTACAATGAGCAGTTCTTC. Its protein product is CASTPSRSSYNEQFF.

V is TRBV18 and J is TRBJ1-5, with TRBD1 identical over 7 bases. The CDR3 covers 16 residues. Looked up from germline, CDR1 is KGHSH and CDR2 is LQKENI. V lost 3 bases and J lost 6; bases outside the gene matches: 11. The CDR3 loop is CASSPISSDRSQPQHF. Written as DNA, the CDR3 is TGTGCCAGCTCACCTATATCATCGGACAGGAGTCAGCCCCAGCATTTT.

V is TRBV28 and J is TRBJ1-6; D remains unclear. The CDR3 has 16 amino acids. V was pared by 6 bases and J by 10 bases, with 22 bases between. Germline V gene data show CDR1 as MDHEN and CDR2 as SYDVKM. The CDR3 nucleotides are TGTGCCAGCAGCCCAGTCTTCGACGGTCGCGAGTCACCCCTCCACTTT. Protein product: CASSPVFDGRESPLHF. The full variable domain, in which reference TRBV28 and TRBJ1-6 provide the parts outside the CDR3, is DVKVTQSSRYLVKRTGEKVFLECVQDMDHENMFWYRQDPGLGLRLIYFSYDVKMKEKGDIPEGYSVSREKKERFSLILESASTNQTSMYLCASSPVFDGRESPLHFGNGTRLTVT.

J is TRBJ2-5 and V is TRBV6-5; 8 bases line up with TRBD1. The V gene's germline CDR1 is MNHEY and CDR2 SVGAGI. Trimming took 1 base from V and 4 from J; bases not matched to a gene: 5. The CDR3 extends over 15 amino acids. The DNA of the CDR3 is TGTGCCAGCAGTTACTTTACAGGGGGAGGAGAGACCCAGTACTTC. Its translation is CASSYFTGGGETQYF.

The chain employs TRBV5-8 and TRBJ1-6, with no clear D. This CDR3 is built from 13 residues. The ends were cut back, 7 bases at V and 0 bases at J, with 5 bases in the middle. Looked up from germline, CDR1 is SGHTS and CDR2 is YDEGEE. For the CDR3, the DNA is TGTGCCAGCGGCAGCTCCTATAATTCACCCCTCCACTTT. It specifies CASGSSYNSPLHF.

The V gene is TRBV7-2, the J gene TRBJ1-2, with TRBD1 matching over 7 bases. Per germline, CDR1 SGHTA and CDR2 FQGNSA. The CDR3 has 14 amino acids. V shed 1 base and J 8 bases; nucleotides not matched to a gene: 7. This CDR3 reads CASSLEQGQGGYTF. The DNA of the CDR3 is TGTGCCAGCAGCTTAGAACAGGGGCAAGGAGGCTACACCTTC.

The gene calls are TRBV11-2 and TRBJ2-7, with D tentatively TRBD1 (5 bases). Germline-derived CDR1 and CDR2 are SGHAT and FQNNGV. CDR3 length equals 12 residues. With 5 bases removed from V and 4 bases from J, the gap between germline ends came to 9 bases. For the CDR3, the DNA is TGTGCCAGCAGCCCTGACAGTTACGAGCAGTACTTC. This sequence encodes CASSPDSYEQYF.

V and J are TRBV29-1 and TRBJ2-3, with D unclear. With 2 bases removed from V and 1 base from J, the gap between germline ends came to 7 bases. This CDR3 has 13 amino acids. CDR1 is SQVTM, CDR2 ANQGSEA, per germline. CDR3 DNA: TGCAGCGTTGAAATGGGTGGCACAGATACGCAGTATTTT. Translation gives CSVEMGGTDTQYF.

The chain uses TRBV5-1 and TRBJ2-7; D is undetermined. This CDR3 is built from 13 residues. Per the germline V gene, CDR1 is SGHRS and CDR2 is YFSETQ. V shed 0 bases and J shed 0 bases, with 4 bases lying between them. The CDR3 bases are TGCGCCAGCAGCTTGGTGAGCTCCTACGAGCAGTACTTC. It translates to CASSLVSSYEQYF.

The chain couples TRBV7-9 to TRBJ2-2; 7 bases are shared with TRBD1. V dropped 3 bases and J dropped 3; count of bases not matched to a gene: 7. This CDR3 region has 16 residues. Germline CDR1 SEHNR, CDR2 FQNEAQ (reference sequence). CDR3 amino acids: CASSFLRGQYTGELFF. DNA of the CDR3: TGTGCCAGCAGCTTTTTAAGGGGACAGTACACCGGGGAGCTGTTTTTT.

The chain joins TRBV27 to TRBJ2-1, with 7 bases aligning to TRBD1. V was clipped by 3 bases and J by 8 bases; unmatched bases: 7. Per germline, CDR1 MNHEY and CDR2 SMNVEV (reference sequence). The CDR3 runs 14 residues. This chain's CDR3 is CASSFARGFDEQFF. The CDR3 nucleotides are TGTGCCAGCAGTTTTGCCAGGGGGTTCGATGAGCAGTTCTTC.

This clone has more than one count but fewer than ten. The chain joins TRBV5-6 to TRBJ2-7; tentative D call: TRBD1 (5 bases). V lost 2 bases to trimming and J lost 9 bases, with 18 bases between them. Germline V gene sequence: CDR1 SGHDT, CDR2 YYEEEE. This CDR3 has 14 amino acids. The DNA of the CDR3 is TGTGCCAGCAGCTTCGGTAGTCAGGGAAGAGGGCAGTACTTC. It yields the protein CASSFGSQGRGQYF.

A single count supports this clone. The V and J genes are TRBV27 and TRBJ1-2; D is perhaps TRBD1 (5 bases). There are 11 residues in the CDR3. Trimming removed 8 bases from V and 8 bases from J, with 12 bases in between. CDR1 is MNHEY and CDR2 is SMNVEV in the germline V gene (reference sequence). The CDR3 is CASGTGFGYTF. The CDR3 DNA is TGTGCCAGCGGGACGGGTTTCGGCTACACCTTC.

This clone was recorded only once. This rearrangement joins TRBV7-8 to TRBJ1-2; D remains unclear. The CDR3 extends over 14 amino acids. V lost 1 base and J lost 3, with 9 bases in between. Germline CDR1 reads SGHVS; CDR2 reads FQNEAQ. CDR3 loop: CASSLGSGDYGYTF. CDR3 nucleotide sequence: TGTGCCAGCAGCTTAGGGAGTGGGGACTATGGCTACACCTTC.

The chain is built from TRBV19 and TRBJ1-5; D gene uncertain. V was clipped by 6 bases and J by 3 bases, with 12 bases between them. Germline-derived CDR1 and CDR2 are LNHDA and SQIVND (reference sequence). The CDR3 loop spans 14 amino acids. CDR3: CASRKQIDNQPQHF. In DNA form, the CDR3 reads TGTGCCAGTAGAAAACAGATTGACAATCAGCCCCAGCATTTT.

The rearrangement joins TRBV28 to TRBJ2-3, with a possible D match to TRBD1 (5 bases). V lost 5 bases, J lost 2 bases, and 14 bases lay in between. The CDR3 extends over 15 amino acids. From germline, CDR1 is MDHEN and CDR2 SYDVKM. As DNA, the CDR3 is TGTGCCAGCAGTCCTTCCCAGGGAATCACAGATACGCAGTATTTT. This gives the protein CASSPSQGITDTQYF.

The chain joins TRBV11-1 to TRBJ1-1; D uncertain. Germline V gives CDR1 SGHAT, CDR2 FQDESV (reference sequence). The CDR3 has 14 residues. V was trimmed by 8 bases and J by 1 base, leaving 14 bases between them. The CDR3: CASQEERGNTEAFF. The DNA for the CDR3 is TGTGCCAGCCAGGAGGAGCGGGGGAACACTGAAGCTTTCTTT.

This chain links TRBV7-2 with TRBJ2-1; D is perhaps TRBD2 (6 bases). Germline CDR1 reads SGHTA; CDR2 reads FQGNSA. Trimming stripped 5 bases from V and 10 bases from J, with 21 bases between. The CDR3 is made up of 15 amino acids. The CDR3 DNA follows: TGTGCCAGCAGCAAGGGACTGACGGACAAAATAGAGCAGTTCTTC. Translated: CASSKGLTDKIEQFF.